The TCR beta chain described here comes from a study of CD8+CD57+ T cells in acquired aplastic anemia. Using genomic DNA as the template, TCR beta VDJ and CDR3 profiling was carried out. In TCRdb, the reads were re-called with MiXCR into one record per CDR3 protein. The table has some 290,000 distinct CDR3 sequences, roughly half seen once; the top ten hold under 8.5%. Germline lookup yields CDR1 MNHNY and CDR2 SVGAGI (reference sequence). The CDR3 runs to 13 residues. With V trimmed by 5 bases and J by 6 bases, 3 bases remained unmatched. This clonotype was recorded at least ten times. The TCR was taken from a human donor with severe aplastic anemia or a healthy control (not recorded which). Sequencing was done on a sample of sorted CD4+, CD8+, or CD8+CD57+ T cells (not recorded which) from PBMCs. This sequence joins TRBV6-6 and TRBJ2-7; 11 positions agree with TRBD1. CDR3 region: CASSPGTGGEQYF. The CDR3 region has the DNA TGTGCCAGCAGTCCCGGGACAGGGGGCGAGCAGTACTTC.